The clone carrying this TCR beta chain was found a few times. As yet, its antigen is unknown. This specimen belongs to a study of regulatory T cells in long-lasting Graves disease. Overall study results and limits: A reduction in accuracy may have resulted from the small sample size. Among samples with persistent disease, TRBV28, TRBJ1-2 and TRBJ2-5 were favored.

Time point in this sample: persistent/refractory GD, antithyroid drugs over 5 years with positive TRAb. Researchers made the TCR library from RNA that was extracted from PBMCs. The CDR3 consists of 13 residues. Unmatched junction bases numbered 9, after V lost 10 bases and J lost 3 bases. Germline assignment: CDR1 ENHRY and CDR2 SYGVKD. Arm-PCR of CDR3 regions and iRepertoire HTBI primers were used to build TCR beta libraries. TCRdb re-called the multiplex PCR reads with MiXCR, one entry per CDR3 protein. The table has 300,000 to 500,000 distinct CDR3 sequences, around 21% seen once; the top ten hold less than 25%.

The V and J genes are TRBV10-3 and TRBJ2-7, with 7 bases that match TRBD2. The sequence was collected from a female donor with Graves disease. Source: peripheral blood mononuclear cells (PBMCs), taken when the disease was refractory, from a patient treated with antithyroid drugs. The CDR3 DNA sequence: TGTGCCACCGAGCTAGCGGCCAACTACGAGCAGTACTTC. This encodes CATELAANYEQYF.